This section outlines one T cell receptor beta chain sequence together with its context. Source study methods: Estimation of nucleated cell counts relied on the amplification of reference gene primers. Produced via immunoSEQ multiplex PCR; TCRdb's table is partial and in-frame only. V, J and clone size reflect that table, while D and trimming were determined from the DNA. Among about 94,000 clones listed, 80% to 85% were seen once. This specimen belongs to a study of blood T cell repertoires in COVID-19. Study information: Collection of acute and convalescent COVID-19 samples took place in the United States, Italy and Spain. Sample material is recorded as cDNA or gDNA derived from T cells, B-cell-depleted T cells, or PBMCs.

The receptor was isolated from a man between 60 and 75 years old with acute or convalescent COVID-19. Input material: peripheral blood.

CDR3 protein: CAWSPPRGISFF. In DNA, the CDR3 is TGTGCCTGGAGCCCCCCGCGGGGAATATCTTTCTTT. J is TRBJ1-1 and V is TRBV30; no reliable D call. The CDR3 runs 12 residues. Trimming removed 3 bases at V and 12 bases at J, with 17 bases between. Per germline, CDR1 GTSNPN and CDR2 SVGIG (reference sequence).